The sequence of this T cell receptor (beta chain) was determined in a study of blood T cells in healthy people across ages. Study-level results: The recorded TCR beta diversity per million T cells decreased in a roughly linear manner with age.

Per-sample PBMC isolation yielded at least 6 million cells. With a J-beta primer mix and a sample-barcoded 5' primer, a second PCR ran about 7 to 12 cycles. Each TCR beta cDNA got a 12-nucleotide random molecular identifier. TCRdb reprocessed the 5' RACE reads via MiXCR and lists one record per CDR3 protein. The sample shows over a million distinct CDR3 sequences, 40% to 55% of them seen only once. As concerns this clonotype: Its antigen is not known.

This CDR3 region has 14 residues. Germline V gene sequence: CDR1 SGHRS, CDR2 YFSETQ. V lost 4 bases and J 7 bases, leaving 18 bases between the germline ends. The origin of this receptor is a woman in her fifties or sixties in good health. The chain joins TRBV5-1 to TRBJ2-7; D could derive from TRBD1 or TRBD2 (5 bases each). Material for sequencing was blood. The CDR3 reads CASSTRGPQREQYF. The CDR3 DNA sequence: TGCGCCAGCAGCACGAGGGGACCCCAACGGGAGCAGTACTTC.